This entry features one TCR beta chain sequence. The clone's antigen remains unknown. Within one base of it there is no much larger clone, and no base qualities were kept. V was cut back by 4 bases and J by 1 base, leaving a gap of 10 bases between them. The germline V gene gives CDR1 as SGHRS and CDR2 as YFSETQ. The CDR3 goes from the cysteine to the phenylalanine over 14 residues. The read is trimmed to its CDR3 DNA, 42 bases read in frame from base 1. Library creation used the immunoSEQ multiplex PCR assay. What TCRdb holds here is the immuneACCESS table cut down to in-frame rearrangements. Part of the clones is not present; checked against another copy, under half of the missing clones reflect an unresolved V gene, and the others are unexplained. This sample is represented by tens of thousands of clones; about 85% of them were singletons. 0.38% of the sample is held by the ten biggest clonotypes.

This entry comes from a study of T cell changes during pregnancy in multiple sclerosis (dated by TCRdb to the late 2010s). Regarding the study in general: The study looked at changes in the T cell repertoire across pregnancy in women with multiple sclerosis.

This TCR was sampled from a female donor with multiple sclerosis, enrolled in a pregnancy study. In this chain, TRBV5-1 is recombined with TRBJ2-3; D gene: possibly TRBD2, on 6 matching bases. Sequencing used CD4+ T cells from peripheral blood mononuclear cells, obtained in the third trimester of pregnancy. The nucleotide sequence reads TGCGCCAGCAGCCGGGACTCCGGCACAGATACGCAGTATTTT. This gives the protein CASSRDSGTDTQYF.